This T cell receptor beta chain was recovered during a study of shared clonotypes between healthy human individuals. Across the study: Per-donor plates numbered three CD4 naive, three CD4 memory, two CD8 naive and one CD8 memory.

CDR1 and CDR2 from the germline V gene are SNHLY and FYNNEI. V trimming: 7 bases; J trimming: 3 bases; junction bases outside the gene matches: 4. The CDR3 runs to 13 residues. Donors comprised healthy HIV-negative adults lacking recent acute infections or vaccinations. Partitioning of CD4+ cells yielded a CD45RA+ naive subset and a CD45RA-negative memory subset. Overall study findings and caveats: Owing to a small donor count, the genetic and exposure-history diversity represented was limited.

Method: immunoSEQ multiplex PCR; TCRdb's copy keeps in-frame clones and lacks some. The sample has 800,000 to 1,200,000 clones; about four fifths are singletons. The table lists this clone with a count of one. The antigen is unknown. The chain couples TRBV2 to TRBJ2-5, with TRBD1 matching 8 bases. The sequence was collected from a man aged 18 to 30 in good health. Some clones in this sample may be carry-over from other donors' samples. Specimen: memory CD4+ T cells from PBMCs. Sample subset: CD45RA-negative fraction. CDR3 sequence (DNA): TGTGCCAGCAAGACAGGGGTCGAAGAGACCCAGTACTTC. It is translated as CASKTGVEETQYF.